This passage covers 9 T cell receptor beta chains from one sample sequenced in a study of blood T cell repertoires in COVID-19. The data were produced by immunoSEQ multiplex PCR, yet TCRdb's version contains in-frame clones alone and is incomplete. The data hold over 130,000 clones, with around 87% observed a single time. The specimen sequenced was peripheral blood. The receptors stem from a human donor in a cohort sampled during active COVID-19.

This chain links TRBV30 with TRBJ1-1; 7 nucleotides align to TRBD1. Germline V gene lookup returns CDR1 GTSNPN and CDR2 SVGIG (reference sequence). The CDR3 has 15 residues. The V and J ends lost 0 bases and 3 bases, in that order; junction bases with no gene match: 7. CDR3 in amino acids: CAWSVPPGGYTEAFF. The CDR3 bases are TGTGCCTGGAGTGTACCACCAGGGGGGTACACTGAAGCTTTCTTT.

This clone was observed a handful of times. The genes are TRBV19 and TRBJ2-3; 9 nucleotides agree with TRBD2. Germline CDR1 is LNHDA and CDR2 is SQIVND (reference sequence). V shed 4 bases and J 6 bases; nucleotides not matched to a gene: 14. The CDR3 covers 17 residues. The CDR3 bases are TGTGCCAGTAGTACCCCGGGACTAGCATTTTCGGGGGATACGCAGTATTTT. Translation gives CASSTPGLAFSGDTQYF. Supplemented by reference TRBV19 and TRBJ2-3, the full variable domain reads DGGITQSPKYLFRKEGQNVTLSCEQNLNHDAMYWYRQDPGQGLRLIYYSQIVNDFQKGDIAEGYSVSREKKESFPLTVTSAQKNPTAFYLCASSTPGLAFSGDTQYFGPGTRLTVL.

This clone was seen a few times. V and J are TRBV12-3 or TRBV12-4 and TRBJ1-2; tentatively, D is TRBD1 (5 bases). The CDR3 is 13 residues long. Trimming left V 7 bases short and J 2 bases short, with 11 bases between. The CDR3 coding sequence is TGTGCCAGCAAAAAGGACATGAACTATGGCTACACCTTC. Translated: CASKKDMNYGYTF.

The rearrangement joins TRBV15 to TRBJ1-4; possibly TRBD1 for D (5 bases). CDR3 length: 15 amino acids. V was cut by 8 bases and J by 6 bases, with 19 bases left in between. Per the germline V gene, CDR1 is LNHNV and CDR2 is YYDKDF (reference sequence). CDR3 in amino acids: CATAPNSGVHEKLFF. CDR3 coding DNA: TGTGCCACCGCCCCCAATTCGGGGGTGCATGAAAAACTGTTTTTT. Full variable domain (missing parts from reference TRBV15 and TRBJ1-4): DAMVIQNPRYQVTQFGKPVTLSCSQTLNHNVMYWYQQKSSQAPKLLFHYYDKDFNNEADTPDNFQSRRPNTSFCFLDIRSPGLGDTAMYLCATAPNSGVHEKLFFGSGTQLSVL.

The rearrangement uses TRBV2 and TRBJ1-1, with D maybe TRBD1 (6 bases). The CDR3 spans 14 residues. The germline V gene has CDR1 SNHLY and CDR2 FYNNEI. Trimming removed 4 bases from V and 4 bases from J, with 13 bases in between. The chain's CDR3 is CASSAGHLVTEAFF. CDR3 in DNA: TGTGCCAGCAGTGCGGGACACCTGGTCACTGAAGCTTTCTTT.

The rearrangement uses TRBV9 and TRBJ2-5, with D perhaps matching TRBD2 (6 bases). Trimming left V 0 bases short and J 5 bases short, with 11 bases between. This CDR3 is built from 14 residues. Germline V CDR1 and CDR2: SGDLS, YYNGEE. CDR3 sequence reads: CASSVAEGRETQYF. For the CDR3, the DNA is TGTGCCAGCAGCGTAGCGGAGGGGCGGGAGACCCAGTACTTC. Variable domain in full (rest from reference TRBV9 and TRBJ2-5): DSGVTQTPKHLITATGQRVTLRCSPRSGDLSVYWYQQSLDQGLQFLIQYYNGEERAKGNILERFSAQQFPDLHSELNLSSLELGDSALYFCASSVAEGRETQYFGPGTRLLVL.

This chain uses TRBV24-1 with TRBJ2-3; 10 bases are a match to TRBD1. The CDR3 consists of 14 residues. The ends lost 9 bases at V and 3 bases at J; junction bases unmatched: 5. Germline values: CDR1 KGHDR, CDR2 SFDVKD. This CDR3 reads CATSRTGGTDTQYF. DNA for the CDR3: TGTGCCACCTCCAGGACAGGGGGAACAGATACGCAGTATTTT.

The chain uses TRBV5-1 and TRBJ2-7, with 11 bases lining up with TRBD1. This CDR3 is 15 amino acids long. The ends lost 2 bases at V and 3 bases at J; junction bases unmatched: 4. Germline V CDR1 and CDR2: SGHRS, YFSETQ. CDR3 nucleotides: TGCGCCAGCAGCTTACGGGACAGGGGGATCTACGAGCAGTACTTC. This encodes CASSLRDRGIYEQYF.

The chain recombines TRBV30 with TRBJ2-7; tentative D call: TRBD1 (5 bases). Germline CDR1 reads GTSNPN; CDR2 reads SVGIG (reference sequence). The CDR3 is made up of 13 amino acids. V gave up 2 bases and J gave up 3 bases, with 11 bases separating them. CDR3 sequence: CAWSIGQIYEQYF. For the CDR3, the DNA is TGTGCCTGGAGTATCGGACAAATCTACGAGCAGTACTTC.